The 16 T cell receptor beta chains in this list originate from one sample, sequenced in a study of shared clonotypes between healthy human individuals. Profiled with immunoSEQ multiplex PCR; TCRdb holds only in-frame clones, not every one. Found here are some 2.4 million clones, 93% of them singletons; the top ten hold more than 0.35%. The sample consisted of naive CD4+ T cells from PBMCs. Documented subset: CD45RA+ positively selected. These receptors originate from a man between 18 and 29 years old in good health. Some clones in this sample may be carry-over from other donors' samples.

The V gene is TRBV5-6, the J gene TRBJ1-2; D is ambiguous. Germline V CDR1 and CDR2: SGHDT, YYEEEE. The CDR3 has 14 amino acids. Trimming removed 1 base from V and 5 bases from J, with 12 bases in between. The CDR3 region is CASSLPEGGYGYTF. DNA for the CDR3: TGTGCCAGCAGCTTGCCCGAAGGAGGGTATGGCTACACCTTC.

The table lists this clone with a count of one. Other nucleotide sequences in the sample specify the same CDR3. This chain links TRBV5-1 with TRBJ1-1, with 7 bases matching TRBD1. With V trimmed by 2 bases and J by 0 bases, 7 bases remained unmatched. The CDR3 extends over 16 amino acids. Germline CDR1 is SGHRS and CDR2 is YFSETQ. The CDR3 here is CASSLDPQGVNTEAFF. CDR3 coding DNA: TGCGCCAGCAGCTTAGATCCTCAGGGGGTGAACACTGAAGCTTTCTTT.

The chain couples TRBV29-1 to TRBJ2-1, with D tentatively TRBD1 (8 bases). V shed 8 bases and J shed 10 bases, with 27 bases lying between them. The CDR3 has 15 amino acids. Germline V gene sequence: CDR1 SQVTM, CDR2 ANQGSEA. CDR3 region: CSTRGGQDTTREQFF. CDR3 DNA sequence: TGCAGCACCCGCGGGGGACAGGACACCACGCGGGAGCAGTTCTTC.

The chain combines TRBV28 with TRBJ1-5, with 8 bases matching TRBD1. The CDR3 has 15 residues. The V segment lost 6 bases and the J segment 4 bases; nucleotides outside the gene matches: 8. Germline CDR1 and CDR2: MDHEN and SYDVKM. The CDR3 region is CASRTQGARNQPQHF. In DNA, the CDR3 is TGTGCCAGCAGGACCCAGGGGGCGCGAAATCAGCCCCAGCATTTT.

The gene calls are TRBV27 and TRBJ2-5; 9 nucleotides align to TRBD1. CDR3 length equals 12 residues. The trim removed 6 bases at V and 5 bases at J, leaving 1 base unmatched. Per germline, CDR1 MNHEY and CDR2 SMNVEV (reference sequence). The DNA of the CDR3 is TGTGCCAGCAGGGACAGGGGTGAGACCCAGTACTTC. It translates to CASRDRGETQYF.

J is TRBJ1-6 and V is TRBV5-1; unclear D gene. V was pared by 1 base and J by 13 bases, with 21 bases between. The length of the CDR3 is 16 residues. Germline CDR1 is SGHRS and CDR2 is YFSETQ. Here the CDR3 DNA reads TGCGCCAGCAGCTTGATGCAGGTTCCCCTCGGAGGGCCCCTCCACTTT. As protein: CASSLMQVPLGGPLHF.

Only a few counts were recorded for this clone. This rearrangement joins TRBV25-1 to TRBJ1-4; unclear D gene. V lost 7 bases and J 5 bases, leaving 5 bases between the germline ends. This CDR3 has 11 amino acids. CDR1 is MGHDK, CDR2 SYGVNS, per germline. The DNA for the CDR3 is TGTGCCAGCACAGGAAATGAAAAACTGTTTTTT. Encoded protein: CASTGNEKLFF. Looking up the rest from reference TRBV25-1 and TRBJ1-4 gives the full variable domain: EADIYQTPRYLVIGTGKKITLECSQTMGHDKMYWYQQDPGMELHLIHYSYGVNSTEKGDLSSESTVSRIRTEHFPLTLESARPSHTSQYLCASTGNEKLFFGSGTQLSVL.

A word on this clone: The same CDR3 is also encoded by other DNA sequences in this sample. The V and J genes are TRBV9 and TRBJ1-3; D gene unclear. CDR3 length equals 15 residues. Trimming cost V 0 bases and J 0 bases, with 7 bases left between them. From germline, CDR1 is SGDLS and CDR2 YYNGEE. The CDR3 protein is CASSVAPSSGNTIYF. CDR3 nucleotides: TGTGCCAGCAGCGTAGCTCCAAGCTCTGGAAACACCATATATTTT.

The rearrangement uses TRBV2 and TRBJ2-5; 10 positions match TRBD2. Germline trimming cut 5 bases from V and 4 bases from J; bases unmatched to any gene: 7. Germline V CDR1 and CDR2: SNHLY, FYNNEI. CDR3 size: 15 residues. The CDR3 nucleotides read TGTGCCAGCAGTCAAAGTCTAGCGGGAGTAGAGACCCAGTACTTC. It is translated as CASSQSLAGVETQYF.

The chain couples TRBV20-1 to TRBJ2-1; D not resolved. The V gene lost 3 bases and the J gene lost 8 bases, with 8 bases spanning the gap. The CDR3 runs 11 residues. Germline CDR1 is DFQATT and CDR2 is SNEGSKA (reference sequence). CDR3 bases: TGCAGTGCTAGCTTAGACCATGAGCAGTTCTTC. It translates to CSASLDHEQFF.

The rearrangement uses TRBV4-1 and TRBJ2-5, with a weak D call TRBD2 (6 bases). Germline V gives CDR1 MGHRA, CDR2 YSYEKL. V was clipped by 4 bases and J by 3 bases, with 18 bases between them. CDR3 size: 16 residues. The CDR3 sequence: CASSPAALQREETQYF. As DNA, the CDR3 is TGCGCCAGCAGCCCCGCGGCACTGCAGCGGGAAGAGACCCAGTACTTC.

This clone is a singleton in its sample. The chain links TRBV7-3 to TRBJ2-1; D possibly matches TRBD1 or TRBD2 (5 bases each). The CDR3 loop spans 15 amino acids. The V and J ends lost 6 bases and 5 bases respectively, with 17 bases between them. Germline V gene data show CDR1 as SGHTA and CDR2 as FQGTGA. CDR3 in amino acids: CASSPGTIRNNEQFF. CDR3 DNA sequence: TGTGCCAGCAGTCCCGGGACCATCAGGAACAATGAGCAGTTCTTC.

This clone was seen just once. The chain's CDR3 is CASSRDRQLSGANVLTF. In DNA, the CDR3 is TGTGCCAGCAGCCGGGACAGACAACTTTCTGGGGCCAACGTCCTGACTTTC. The J gene is TRBJ2-6, the V gene TRBV2, with 7 bases that match TRBD1. Per germline, CDR1 SNHLY and CDR2 FYNNEI. The CDR3 totals 17 residues. V was clipped by 6 bases and J by 1 base; unmatched bases: 9. The full variable domain, its missing parts supplied by reference TRBV2 and TRBJ2-6, is EPEVTQTPSHQVTQMGQEVILRCVPISNHLYFYWYRQILGQKVEFLVSFYNNEISEKSEIFDDQFSVERPDGSNFTLKIRSTKLEDSAMYFCASSRDRQLSGANVLTFGAGSRLTVL.

V is TRBV18 and J is TRBJ1-4; D remains ambiguous. CDR1 KGHSH and CDR2 LQKENI come from the germline V gene. CDR3 length: 12 amino acids. Trimming pared 6 bases from V and 7 bases from J, leaving 9 bases between. This CDR3 reads CASSELTEKLFF. CDR3 bases: TGTGCCAGCTCTGAATTGACTGAAAAACTGTTTTTT.

V gene TRBV6-1 combines with J gene TRBJ1-6; tentative D call: TRBD1 (5 bases). Germline V gives CDR1 MNHNS, CDR2 SASEGT. V lost 3 bases to trimming and J lost 4 bases, with 16 bases between them. This CDR3 is built from 17 residues. The CDR3, as DNA: TGTGCCAGCAGTGATTCATCCGGGACGGCTTATAATTCACCCCTCCACTTT. Its translation is CASSDSSGTAYNSPLHF.

The chain carries TRBV9 and TRBJ2-6, with D unresolved. This CDR3 comprises 17 residues. Germline V gene sequence: CDR1 SGDLS, CDR2 YYNGEE. V lost 3 bases and J lost 0, with 13 bases in between. CDR3 sequence: CASSAWATGSGANVLTF. The CDR3, as DNA: TGTGCCAGCAGCGCGTGGGCCACTGGCTCTGGGGCCAACGTCCTGACTTTC.